This record concerns one T cell receptor (beta chain) sequence. The antigen it recognizes is unknown. The input lacks base qualities; no much larger clone sits a single base away. These data belong to a study of cytomegalovirus exposure and HLA in healthy donors (TCRdb year 2017). Regarding the study in general: A later analysis indicated that the 120 validation repertoires were generated on the platform also employed for the 650 to 850 repertoires of the first cohort. Besides the first cohort of roughly 700 subjects, a separate validation cohort made up of about 120 different subjects was used. High-throughput TCR immunosequencing, statistical association of individual TCRs with disease status, and machine learning were combined to predict cytomegalovirus infection status. The study was designed to test whether signatures of past pathogen exposure could be identified by cataloging public T cell receptors.

Donors formed part of the validation cohort, which comprised approximately 130 subjects and was distinct from the first cohort of 550 to 850 subjects. The full study reports these points: A later analysis had no HLA typing for the validation cohort, so co-occurrence there was scored across all 130 or so repertoires. Of the cluster scores, around 95% were above 0 in a later analysis, which found that TCRs clustered in the first cohort also tended to co-occur in the 120 validation repertoires. In the study, about 150 TCR beta chains were listed as associated with cytomegalovirus. While some public TCRs were present in many individuals, most TCR sequences turned up only very rarely across donors. A few of the identified cytomegalovirus-associated TCR beta chains were confirmed in vitro to be specific for cytomegalovirus antigens. In both the original and validation cohorts, the classifier was reported to diagnose cytomegalovirus status with high specificity and sensitivity. According to the authors, the approach could potentially be generalized to other disease states and immunological phenotypes.

The trim is 1 base for V and 5 bases for J, with a gap of 14 bases between the germline ends. Inclusive of the bounding cysteine and phenylalanine, the CDR3 is 15 residues long. Only the CDR3 DNA stays, 45 bases, in frame from base 1. CDR1 KGHSH and CDR2 LQKENI are derived from the germline V gene. Library construction relied on the immunoSEQ multiplex PCR assay. In the authors' own workflow: To diagnose cytomegalovirus status from the catalog of TCR beta chain sequences, a statistical classification framework was built. What TCRdb holds here is the immuneACCESS table cut down to in-frame rearrangements. Part of the clones is not present; checked against another copy, under half of the missing clones reflect an unresolved V gene, and the others are unexplained. V, J and clone size derive from that table, while D and trimming were established from the DNA sequence. The sample includes about 40,000 clones, with roughly 93% observed a single time. Of the sample, around 2.1% is held by the ten largest clones.

This TCR came from a woman younger than 35 in good health and CMV-seronegative. This sequence uses TRBV18 and TRBJ1-1; a weak D assignment points to TRBD1 (5 bases agree). The specimen was PBMCs. The sequence in DNA is TGTGCCAGCTCACCACAGGGACTTCGAAAAACTGAAGCTTTCTTT. This translates into CASSPQGLRKTEAFF.